Reported below is one T cell receptor (beta chain). Antigen specificity is unknown. This sample is drawn from a study of monozygotic twins with inflammatory bowel disease. Broader study findings: Relative clonotype sharing with others was diminished in IBD patients versus healthy twins, particularly with disease activity. There were differing immunosuppressive treatments, which may have added variability to patient repertoires.

The CDR3 covers 11 residues. The germline gives CDR1 DFQATT, CDR2 SNEGSKA (reference sequence). Added by template switching were UMIs that each held a 6-nucleotide sample barcode. TCRdb reprocessed the 5' RACE reads and stores each CDR3 protein as one record, lacking DNA. The ten top clones account for less than 6.5%, within a sample of under 350,000 distinct CDR3 sequences. The chain couples TRBV20-1 to TRBJ2-3. The sequence derives from a human donor with ulcerative colitis or Crohn's disease, or a healthy co-twin of an affected twin (not recorded which). Material for sequencing was blood. CDR3 in amino acids: CSASRSDTQYF.